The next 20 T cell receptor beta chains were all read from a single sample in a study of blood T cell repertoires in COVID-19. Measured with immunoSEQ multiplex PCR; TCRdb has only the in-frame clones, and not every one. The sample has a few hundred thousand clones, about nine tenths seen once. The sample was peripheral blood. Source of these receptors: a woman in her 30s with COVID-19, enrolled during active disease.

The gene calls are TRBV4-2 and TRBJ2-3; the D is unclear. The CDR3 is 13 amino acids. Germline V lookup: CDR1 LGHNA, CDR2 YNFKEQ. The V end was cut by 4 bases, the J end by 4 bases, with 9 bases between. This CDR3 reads CASSPYTPDTQYF. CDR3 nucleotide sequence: TGTGCCAGCAGCCCCTATACCCCAGATACGCAGTATTTT.

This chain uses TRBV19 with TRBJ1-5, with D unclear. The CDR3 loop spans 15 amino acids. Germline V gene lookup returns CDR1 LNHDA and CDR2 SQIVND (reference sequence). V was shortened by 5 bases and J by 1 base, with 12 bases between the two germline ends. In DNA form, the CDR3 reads TGTGCCAGTAGTGGAGAGGGATTGAGCAATCAGCCCCAGCATTTT. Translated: CASSGEGLSNQPQHF.

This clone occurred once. The CDR3 loop reads CASSRGDQPQHF. CDR3 nucleotides: TGTGCCAGCAGCCGGGGGGATCAGCCCCAGCATTTT. The chain employs TRBV12-3 or TRBV12-4 and TRBJ1-5, with a possible D match to TRBD1 (5 bases). Trimming cost V 6 bases and J 5 bases, with 8 bases left between them. The CDR3 is made up of 12 amino acids.

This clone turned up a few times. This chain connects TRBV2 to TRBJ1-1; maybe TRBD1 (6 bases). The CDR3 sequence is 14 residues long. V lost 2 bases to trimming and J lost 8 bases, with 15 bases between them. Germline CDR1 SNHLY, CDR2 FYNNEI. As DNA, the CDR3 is TGTGCCAGCAGTGAATCGACGACCCAGGGGGAAGCTTTCTTT. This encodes CASSESTTQGEAFF. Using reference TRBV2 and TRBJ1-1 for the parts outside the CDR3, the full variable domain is EPEVTQTPSHQVTQMGQEVILRCVPISNHLYFYWYRQILGQKVEFLVSFYNNEISEKSEIFDDQFSVERPDGSNFTLKIRSTKLEDSAMYFCASSESTTQGEAFFGQGTRLTVV.

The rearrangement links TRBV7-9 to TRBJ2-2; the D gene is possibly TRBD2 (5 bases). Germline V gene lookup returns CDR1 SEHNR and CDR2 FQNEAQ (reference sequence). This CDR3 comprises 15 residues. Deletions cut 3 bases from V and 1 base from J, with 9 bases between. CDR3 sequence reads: CASSFFGVNTGELFF. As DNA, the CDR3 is TGTGCCAGCAGCTTTTTCGGGGTGAACACCGGGGAGCTGTTTTTT.

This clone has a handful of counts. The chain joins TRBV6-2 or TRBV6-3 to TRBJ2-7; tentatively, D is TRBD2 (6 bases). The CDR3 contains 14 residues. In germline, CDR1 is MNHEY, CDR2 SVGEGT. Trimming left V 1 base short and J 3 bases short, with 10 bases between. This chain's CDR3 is CASSYFAGIYEQYF. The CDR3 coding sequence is TGTGCCAGCAGTTACTTTGCGGGGATCTACGAGCAGTACTTC.

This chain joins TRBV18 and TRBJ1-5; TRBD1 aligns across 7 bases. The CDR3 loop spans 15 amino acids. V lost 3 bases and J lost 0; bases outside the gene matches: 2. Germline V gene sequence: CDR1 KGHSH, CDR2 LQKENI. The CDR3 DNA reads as TGTGCCAGCTCACCGGGGACAGTTAGCAATCAGCCCCAGCATTTT. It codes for CASSPGTVSNQPQHF. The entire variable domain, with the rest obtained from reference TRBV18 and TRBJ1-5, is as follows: NAGVMQNPRHLVRRRGQEARLRCSPMKGHSHVYWYRQLPEEGLKFMVYLQKENIIDESGMPKERFSAEFPKEGPSILRIQQVVRGDSAAYFCASSPGTVSNQPQHFGDGTRLSIL.

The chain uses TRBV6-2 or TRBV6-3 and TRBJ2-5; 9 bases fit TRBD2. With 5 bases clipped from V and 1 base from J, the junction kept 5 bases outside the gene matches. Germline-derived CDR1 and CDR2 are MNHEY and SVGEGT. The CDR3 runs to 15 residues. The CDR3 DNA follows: TGTGCCAGCAGTAGCGGGGGGCTGTTCCAAGAGACCCAGTACTTC. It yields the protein CASSSGGLFQETQYF.

CDR3 loop: CASSLLGQGRKNEQFF. CDR3 nucleotides: TGTGCCAGCAGCCTCCTTGGACAGGGGAGGAAAAATGAGCAGTTCTTC. The chain uses TRBV7-2 and TRBJ2-1; TRBD1 matches 9 bases. Losses at the gene ends were 5 bases for V and 7 bases for J; bases not matched to a gene: 12. The CDR3 is 16 amino acids. Looked up from germline, CDR1 is SGHTA and CDR2 is FQGNSA.

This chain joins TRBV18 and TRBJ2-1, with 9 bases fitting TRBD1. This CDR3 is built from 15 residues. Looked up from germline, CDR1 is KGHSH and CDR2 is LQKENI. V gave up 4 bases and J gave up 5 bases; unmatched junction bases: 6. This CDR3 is CASSLDRGPHNEQFF. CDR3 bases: TGTGCCAGCTCACTGGACAGGGGTCCCCACAATGAGCAGTTCTTC.

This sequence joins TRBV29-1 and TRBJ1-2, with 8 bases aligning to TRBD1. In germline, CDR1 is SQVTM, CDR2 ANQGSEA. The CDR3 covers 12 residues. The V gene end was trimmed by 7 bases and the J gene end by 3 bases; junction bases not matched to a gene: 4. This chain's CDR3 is CSAGDRYYGYTF. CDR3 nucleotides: TGCAGCGCAGGGGACAGGTACTATGGCTACACCTTC. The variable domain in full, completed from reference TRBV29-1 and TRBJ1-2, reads SAVISQKPSRDICQRGTSLTIQCQVDSQVTMMFWYRQQPGQSLTLIATANQGSEATYESGFVIDKFPISRPNLTFSTLTVSNMSPEDSSIYLCSAGDRYYGYTFGSGTRLTVV.

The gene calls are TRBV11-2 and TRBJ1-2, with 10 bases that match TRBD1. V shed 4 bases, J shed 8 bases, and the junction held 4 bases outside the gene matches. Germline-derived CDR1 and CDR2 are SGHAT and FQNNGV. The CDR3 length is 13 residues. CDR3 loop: CASSSGQGVGYTF. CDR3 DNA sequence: TGTGCCAGCAGCTCCGGACAGGGGGTCGGCTACACCTTC. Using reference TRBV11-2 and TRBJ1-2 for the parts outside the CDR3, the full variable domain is EAGVAQSPRYKIIEKRQSVAFWCNPISGHATLYWYQQILGQGPKLLIQFQNNGVVDDSQLPKDRFSAERLKGVDSTLKIQPAKLEDSAVYLCASSSGQGVGYTFGSGTRLTVV.

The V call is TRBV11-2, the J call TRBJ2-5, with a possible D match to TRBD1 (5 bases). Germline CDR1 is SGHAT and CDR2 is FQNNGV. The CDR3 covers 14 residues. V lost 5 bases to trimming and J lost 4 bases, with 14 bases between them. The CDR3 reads CASSVLGRGETQYF. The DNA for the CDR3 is TGTGCCAGCAGCGTCCTGGGGCGCGGAGAGACCCAGTACTTC.

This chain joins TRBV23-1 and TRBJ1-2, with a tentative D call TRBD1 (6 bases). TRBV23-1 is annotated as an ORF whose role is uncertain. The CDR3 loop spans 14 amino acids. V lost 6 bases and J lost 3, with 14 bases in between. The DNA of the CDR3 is TGCGCCAGCAGGGGGGACACGGGGTACTATGGCTACACCTTC. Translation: CASRGDTGYYGYTF.

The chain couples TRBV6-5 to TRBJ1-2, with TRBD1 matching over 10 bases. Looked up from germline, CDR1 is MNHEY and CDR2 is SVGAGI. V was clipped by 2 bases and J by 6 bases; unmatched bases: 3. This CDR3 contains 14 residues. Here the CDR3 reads CASSYRTGGNGYTF. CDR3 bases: TGTGCCAGCAGTTACCGGACAGGGGGTAATGGCTACACCTTC.

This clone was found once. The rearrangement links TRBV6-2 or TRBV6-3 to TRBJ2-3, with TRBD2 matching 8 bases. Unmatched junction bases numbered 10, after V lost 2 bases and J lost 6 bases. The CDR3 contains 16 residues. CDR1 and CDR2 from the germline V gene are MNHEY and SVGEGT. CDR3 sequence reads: CASSYGSGGRMDTQYF. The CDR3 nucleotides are TGTGCCAGCAGTTACGGGTCGGGGGGGAGGATGGATACGCAGTATTTT.

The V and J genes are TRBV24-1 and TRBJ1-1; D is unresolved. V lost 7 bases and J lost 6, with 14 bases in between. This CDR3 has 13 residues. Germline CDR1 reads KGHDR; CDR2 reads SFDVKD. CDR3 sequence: CATRYSEGSEAFF. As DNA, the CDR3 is TGTGCCACCAGGTACAGCGAGGGCTCTGAAGCTTTCTTT.

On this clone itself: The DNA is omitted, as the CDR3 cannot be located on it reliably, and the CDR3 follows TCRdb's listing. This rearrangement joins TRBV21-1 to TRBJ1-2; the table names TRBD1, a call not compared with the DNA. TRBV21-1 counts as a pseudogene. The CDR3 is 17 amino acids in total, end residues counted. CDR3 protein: CASSSFGQGALTGGYTF.

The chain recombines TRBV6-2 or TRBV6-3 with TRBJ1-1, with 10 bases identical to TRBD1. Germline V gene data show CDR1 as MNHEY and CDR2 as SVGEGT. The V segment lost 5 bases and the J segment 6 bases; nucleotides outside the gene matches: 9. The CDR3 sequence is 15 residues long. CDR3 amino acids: CASSDPGQGIAEAFF. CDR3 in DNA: TGTGCCAGCAGTGATCCGGGACAGGGGATCGCTGAAGCTTTCTTT.

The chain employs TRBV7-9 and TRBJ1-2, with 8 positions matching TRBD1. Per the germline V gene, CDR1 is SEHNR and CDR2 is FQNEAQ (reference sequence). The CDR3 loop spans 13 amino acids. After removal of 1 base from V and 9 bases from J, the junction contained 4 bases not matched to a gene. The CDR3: CASSLDTGGSYTF. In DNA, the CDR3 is TGTGCCAGCAGCTTAGATACAGGGGGAAGCTACACCTTC.